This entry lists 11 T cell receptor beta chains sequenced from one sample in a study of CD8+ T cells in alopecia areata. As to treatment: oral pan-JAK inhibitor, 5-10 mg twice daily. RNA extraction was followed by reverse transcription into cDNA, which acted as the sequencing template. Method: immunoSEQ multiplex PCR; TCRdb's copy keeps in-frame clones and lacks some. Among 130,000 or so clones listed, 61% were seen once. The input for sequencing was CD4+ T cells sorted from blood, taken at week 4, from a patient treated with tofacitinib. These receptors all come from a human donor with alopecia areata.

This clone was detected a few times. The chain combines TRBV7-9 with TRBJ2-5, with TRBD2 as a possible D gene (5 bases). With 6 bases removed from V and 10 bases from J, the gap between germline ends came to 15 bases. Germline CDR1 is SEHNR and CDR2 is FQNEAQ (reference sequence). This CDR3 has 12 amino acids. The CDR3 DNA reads TGTGCCAGCAGACTAGACCAGGCGATCCAGTACTTC. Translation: CASRLDQAIQYF.

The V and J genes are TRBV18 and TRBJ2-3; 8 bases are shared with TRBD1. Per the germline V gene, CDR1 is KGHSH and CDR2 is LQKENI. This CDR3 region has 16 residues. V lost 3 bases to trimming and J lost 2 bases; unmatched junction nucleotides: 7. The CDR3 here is CASSPQQGVNTDTQYF. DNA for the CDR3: TGTGCCAGCTCACCTCAACAGGGGGTTAACACAGATACGCAGTATTTT.

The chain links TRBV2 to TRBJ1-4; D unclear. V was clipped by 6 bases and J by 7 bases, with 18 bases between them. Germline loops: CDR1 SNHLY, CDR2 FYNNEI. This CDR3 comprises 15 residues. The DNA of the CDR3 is TGTGCCAGCAGCGGCGGAGGAGAACGGGTTGAAAAACTGTTTTTT. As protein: CASSGGGERVEKLFF. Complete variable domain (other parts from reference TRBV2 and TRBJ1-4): EPEVTQTPSHQVTQMGQEVILRCVPISNHLYFYWYRQILGQKVEFLVSFYNNEISEKSEIFDDQFSVERPDGSNFTLKIRSTKLEDSAMYFCASSGGGERVEKLFFGSGTQLSVL.

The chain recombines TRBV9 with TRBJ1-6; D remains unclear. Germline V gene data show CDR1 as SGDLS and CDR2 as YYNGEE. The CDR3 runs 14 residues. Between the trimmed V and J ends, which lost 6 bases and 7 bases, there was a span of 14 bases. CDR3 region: CASNLADQNSPLHF. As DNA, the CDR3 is TGTGCCAGCAACCTAGCCGATCAAAATTCACCCCTCCACTTT. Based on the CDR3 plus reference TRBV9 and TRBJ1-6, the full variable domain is DSGVTQTPKHLITATGQRVTLRCSPRSGDLSVYWYQQSLDQGLQFLIQYYNGEERAKGNILERFSAQQFPDLHSELNLSSLELGDSALYFCASNLADQNSPLHFGNGTRLTVT.

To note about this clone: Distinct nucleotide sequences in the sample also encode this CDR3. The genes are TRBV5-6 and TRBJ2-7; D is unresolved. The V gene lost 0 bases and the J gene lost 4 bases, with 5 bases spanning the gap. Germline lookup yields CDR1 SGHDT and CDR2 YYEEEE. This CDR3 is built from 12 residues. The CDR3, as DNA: TGTGCCAGCAGCTTGGTAGGGTACGAGCAGTACTTC. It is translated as CASSLVGYEQYF.

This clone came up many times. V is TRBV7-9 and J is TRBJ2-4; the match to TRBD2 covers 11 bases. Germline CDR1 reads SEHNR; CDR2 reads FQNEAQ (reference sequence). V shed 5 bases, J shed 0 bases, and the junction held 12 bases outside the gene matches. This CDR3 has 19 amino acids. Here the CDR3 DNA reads TGTGCCAGCAGCCCGGGACTAGCGGAGGGAATCTTAGCCAAAAACATTCAGTACTTC. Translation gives CASSPGLAEGILAKNIQYF.

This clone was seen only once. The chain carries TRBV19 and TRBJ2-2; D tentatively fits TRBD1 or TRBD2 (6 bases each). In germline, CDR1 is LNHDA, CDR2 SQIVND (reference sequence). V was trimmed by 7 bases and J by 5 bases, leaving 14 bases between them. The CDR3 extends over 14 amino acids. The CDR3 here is CASTSGAQTGELFF. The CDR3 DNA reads TGTGCCAGTACCTCGGGGGCGCAAACCGGGGAGCTGTTTTTT.

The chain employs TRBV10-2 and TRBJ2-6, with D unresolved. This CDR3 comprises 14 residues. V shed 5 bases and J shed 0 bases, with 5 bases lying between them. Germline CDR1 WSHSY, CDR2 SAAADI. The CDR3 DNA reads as TGCGCCAGCAGTTCCAACTCTGGGGCCAACGTCCTGACTTTC. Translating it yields CASSSNSGANVLTF.

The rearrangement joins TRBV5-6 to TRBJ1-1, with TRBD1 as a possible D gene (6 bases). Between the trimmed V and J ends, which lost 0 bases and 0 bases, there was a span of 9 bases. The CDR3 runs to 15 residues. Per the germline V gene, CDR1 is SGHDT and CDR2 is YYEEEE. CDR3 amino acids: CASSLGDRMNTEAFF. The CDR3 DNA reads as TGTGCCAGCAGCTTGGGCGACAGGATGAACACTGAAGCTTTCTTT.

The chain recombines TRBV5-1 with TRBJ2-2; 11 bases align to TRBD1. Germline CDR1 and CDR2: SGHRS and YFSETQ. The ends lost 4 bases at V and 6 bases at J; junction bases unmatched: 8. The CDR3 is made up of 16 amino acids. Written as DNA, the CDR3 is TGCGCCAGCAGCCCCCGGACAGGGGGCGTCTCCGGGGAGCTGTTTTTT. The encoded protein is CASSPRTGGVSGELFF.

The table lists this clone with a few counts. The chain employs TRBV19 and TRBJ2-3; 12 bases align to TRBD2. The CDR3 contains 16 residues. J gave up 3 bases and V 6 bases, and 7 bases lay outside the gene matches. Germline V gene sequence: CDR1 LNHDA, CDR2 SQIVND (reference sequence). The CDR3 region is CASSPRTSGMTDTQYF. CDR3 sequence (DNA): TGTGCCAGTAGCCCACGGACTAGCGGGATGACAGATACGCAGTATTTT. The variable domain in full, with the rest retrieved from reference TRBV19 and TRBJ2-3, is DGGITQSPKYLFRKEGQNVTLSCEQNLNHDAMYWYRQDPGQGLRLIYYSQIVNDFQKGDIAEGYSVSREKKESFPLTVTSAQKNPTAFYLCASSPRTSGMTDTQYFGPGTRLTVL.